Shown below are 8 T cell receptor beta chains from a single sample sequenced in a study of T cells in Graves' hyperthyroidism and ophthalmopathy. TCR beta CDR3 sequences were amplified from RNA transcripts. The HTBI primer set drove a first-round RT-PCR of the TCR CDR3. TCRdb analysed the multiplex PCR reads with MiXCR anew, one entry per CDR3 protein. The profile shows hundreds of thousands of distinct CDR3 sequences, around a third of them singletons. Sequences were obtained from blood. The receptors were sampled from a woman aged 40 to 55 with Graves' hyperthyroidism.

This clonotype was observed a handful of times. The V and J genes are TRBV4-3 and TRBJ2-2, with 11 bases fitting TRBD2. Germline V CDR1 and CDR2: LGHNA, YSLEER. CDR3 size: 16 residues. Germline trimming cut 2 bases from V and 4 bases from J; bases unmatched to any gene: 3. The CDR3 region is CASSQRLAGFTGELFF. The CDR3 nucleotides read TGCGCCAGCAGCCAACGACTAGCGGGGTTCACCGGGGAGCTGTTTTTT.

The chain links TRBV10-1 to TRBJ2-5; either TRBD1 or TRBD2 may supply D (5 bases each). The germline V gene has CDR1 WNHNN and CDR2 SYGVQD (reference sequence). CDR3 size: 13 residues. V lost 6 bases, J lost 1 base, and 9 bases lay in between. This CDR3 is CASSRDVQETQYF. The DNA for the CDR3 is TGCGCCAGCAGCCGGGACGTCCAAGAGACCCAGTACTTC.

The CDR3 DNA is TGTGCCAGTAGTTTAACAGGGGGCACTGAAAAACTGTTTTTT. This codes for CASSLTGGTEKLFF. The chain couples TRBV19 to TRBJ1-4; 9 nucleotides agree with TRBD1. Looked up from germline, CDR1 is LNHDA and CDR2 is SQIVND (reference sequence). The CDR3 runs 14 residues. Trimming took 5 bases from V and 7 from J; bases not matched to a gene: 5.

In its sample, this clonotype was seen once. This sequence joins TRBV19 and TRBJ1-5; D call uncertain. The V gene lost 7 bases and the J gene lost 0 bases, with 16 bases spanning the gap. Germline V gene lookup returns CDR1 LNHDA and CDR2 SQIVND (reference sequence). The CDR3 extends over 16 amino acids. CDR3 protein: CASKIVYGLSNQPQHF. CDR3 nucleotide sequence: TGTGCCAGTAAAATCGTGTATGGTCTTAGCAATCAGCCCCAGCATTTT.

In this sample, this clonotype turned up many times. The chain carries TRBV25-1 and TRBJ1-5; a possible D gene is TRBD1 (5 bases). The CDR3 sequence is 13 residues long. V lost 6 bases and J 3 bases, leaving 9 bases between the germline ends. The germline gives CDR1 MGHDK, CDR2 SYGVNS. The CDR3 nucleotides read TGTGCCAGCAGGGACAATGACAATCAGCCCCAGCATTTT. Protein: CASRDNDNQPQHF.

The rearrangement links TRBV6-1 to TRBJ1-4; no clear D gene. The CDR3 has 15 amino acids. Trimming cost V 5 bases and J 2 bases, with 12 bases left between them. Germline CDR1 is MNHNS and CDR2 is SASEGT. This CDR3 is CASSTRHETNEKLFF. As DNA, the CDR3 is TGTGCCAGCAGTACGCGACACGAGACTAATGAAAAACTGTTTTTT.

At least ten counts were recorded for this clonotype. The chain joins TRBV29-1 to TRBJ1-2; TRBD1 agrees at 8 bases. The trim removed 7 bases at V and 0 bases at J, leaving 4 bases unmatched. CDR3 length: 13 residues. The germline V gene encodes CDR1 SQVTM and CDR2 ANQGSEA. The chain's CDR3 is CSGSDRANYGYTF. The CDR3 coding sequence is TGCAGCGGTTCGGACAGGGCTAACTATGGCTACACCTTC.

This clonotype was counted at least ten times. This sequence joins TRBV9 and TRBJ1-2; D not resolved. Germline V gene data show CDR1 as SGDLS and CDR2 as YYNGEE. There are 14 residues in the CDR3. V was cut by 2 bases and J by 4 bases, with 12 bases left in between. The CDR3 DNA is TGTGCCAGCAGCGTTCGAGAGACCTTCTATGGCTACACCTTC. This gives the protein CASSVRETFYGYTF. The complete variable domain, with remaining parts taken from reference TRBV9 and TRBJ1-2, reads DSGVTQTPKHLITATGQRVTLRCSPRSGDLSVYWYQQSLDQGLQFLIQYYNGEERAKGNILERFSAQQFPDLHSELNLSSLELGDSALYFCASSVRETFYGYTFGSGTRLTVV.